This record concerns one T cell receptor beta chain sequence. This entry comes from a study of beta chain features in type 1 diabetes. Germline-derived CDR1 and CDR2 are DFQATT and SNEGSKA (reference sequence). The junction had 6 bases not matched to a gene; V was cut back by 2 bases and J by 15 bases. The CDR3 totals 11 residues. Reverse transcribing all isolated RNA meant expressed TCRB transcripts were sequenced. Sequencing used immunoSEQ multiplex PCR; TCRdb keeps in-frame clones, though not all of them. The sample consists of 350,000 or so clones, about 20% of them appearing once. The sequence was collected from a woman aged 18 to 35 in good health. The sample was naive CD4+ T cells from blood. The V and J genes are TRBV20-1 and TRBJ2-1, with TRBD2 matching 8 bases. Here the CDR3 reads CSARIERGSFF. The CDR3 DNA sequence: TGCAGTGCTAGAATCGAGCGGGGGTCGTTCTTC.